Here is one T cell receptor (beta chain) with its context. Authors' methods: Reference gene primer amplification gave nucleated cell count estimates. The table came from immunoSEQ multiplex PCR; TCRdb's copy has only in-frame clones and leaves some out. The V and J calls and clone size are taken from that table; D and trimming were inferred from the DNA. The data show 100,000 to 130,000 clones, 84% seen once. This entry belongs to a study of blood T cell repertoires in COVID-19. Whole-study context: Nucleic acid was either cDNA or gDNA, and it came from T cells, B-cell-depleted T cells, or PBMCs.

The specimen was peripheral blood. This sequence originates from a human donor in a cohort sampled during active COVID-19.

CDR3 sequence: CASSEPETGGRLPGNTIYF. The CDR3 DNA reads TGCGCCAGCAGTGAGCCTGAGACAGGGGGCAGATTACCTGGAAACACCATATATTTT. The J gene is TRBJ1-3, the V gene TRBV10-1, with 10 positions matching TRBD1. CDR3 length equals 19 residues. Looked up from germline, CDR1 is WNHNN and CDR2 is SYGVQD (reference sequence). After removal of 2 bases from V and 2 bases from J, the junction contained 12 bases not matched to a gene.